These 20 T cell receptor beta chains came from one sample sequenced in a study of T-cell reconstitution after alpha-beta-depleted transplantation in children. A library of TCRbeta sequences, prepared with unique molecular identifiers, was generated. Each CDR3 protein gets one entry after TCRdb re-called the PCR reads with MiXCR. The repertoire includes over 550,000 distinct CDR3 sequences, about 10% of them detected once, and approximately 4.1% sits in the top ten. Specimen: PBMCs from the stem cell graft donor, collected from the stem cell graft. The receptor source for this set is a human donor who donated a stem cell graft to a child with acute myeloid leukemia.

At least ten counts were recorded for this clonotype. The J gene is TRBJ2-1, the V gene TRBV6-2 or TRBV6-3; 8 bases map to TRBD2. Germline trimming cut 4 bases from V and 7 bases from J; bases unmatched to any gene: 6. This CDR3 contains 14 residues. Looked up from germline, CDR1 is MNHEY and CDR2 is SVGEGT. The CDR3 here is CASSSSGRKNEQFF. The CDR3 DNA sequence: TGTGCCAGCAGTTCAAGCGGGAGAAAGAATGAGCAGTTCTTC.

This clonotype was seen only a few times. The chain employs TRBV2 and TRBJ1-2; D possibly corresponds to TRBD1 (5 bases). Trimming pared 1 base from V and 2 bases from J, leaving 11 bases between. Germline lookup yields CDR1 SNHLY and CDR2 FYNNEI. The CDR3 length is 15 residues. The CDR3 is CASSEGFGANYGYTF. The CDR3 DNA sequence: TGTGCCAGCAGTGAAGGTTTCGGGGCGAACTATGGCTACACCTTC.

The CDR3 DNA follows: TGTGCCAGCAGTTTTGGGCCCTTGGCGGGAGTAAGGGGAAATGAGCAGTTCTTC. Residues: CASSFGPLAGVRGNEQFF. The chain joins TRBV7-6 to TRBJ2-1, with 7 bases lining up with TRBD2. This CDR3 has 18 amino acids. Looked up from germline, CDR1 is SGHVS and CDR2 is FNYEAQ. With 6 bases clipped from V and 7 bases from J, the junction kept 21 bases outside the gene matches.

There are a few counts of this clonotype. The rearrangement joins TRBV7-2 to TRBJ2-1; 10 positions agree with TRBD2. V trimming: 10 bases; J trimming: 3 bases; junction bases outside the gene matches: 9. The germline V gene encodes CDR1 SGHTA and CDR2 FQGNSA. CDR3 size: 15 residues. Here the CDR3 DNA reads TGTGCCACATCAAATCTAGCGGGAGTCTACAATGAGCAGTTCTTC. It codes for CATSNLAGVYNEQFF. The full variable domain, its missing parts supplied by reference TRBV7-2 and TRBJ2-1, is GAGVSQSPSNKVTEKGKDVELRCDPISGHTALYWYRQSLGQGLEFLIYFQGNSAPDKSGLPSDRFSAERTGGSVSTLTIQRTQQEDSAVYLCATSNLAGVYNEQFFGPGTRLTVL.

The chain combines TRBV15 with TRBJ2-5, with D possibly matching TRBD2 (7 bases). Germline V gene sequence: CDR1 LNHNV, CDR2 YYDKDF (reference sequence). Trimming pared 4 bases from V and 5 bases from J, leaving 14 bases between. The CDR3 totals 14 residues. As DNA, the CDR3 is TGTGCCACCAGCAAGTGGGCGGGGGCGGAGACCCAGTACTTC. Protein product: CATSKWAGAETQYF.

The rearrangement joins TRBV7-3 to TRBJ2-7, with D maybe TRBD1 (5 bases). The germline gives CDR1 SGHTA, CDR2 FQGTGA. The length of the CDR3 is 15 residues. V lost 5 bases, J lost 2 bases, and 16 bases lay in between. CDR3 in amino acids: CASSPPARGTYEQYF. The DNA for the CDR3 is TGTGCCAGCAGCCCCCCGGCAAGGGGCACCTACGAGCAGTACTTC.

The chain is built from TRBV7-8 and TRBJ2-1, with a possible D match to TRBD2 (6 bases). Germline assignment: CDR1 SGHVS and CDR2 FQNEAQ. V lost 5 bases and J lost 7, with 18 bases in between. This CDR3 contains 15 residues. CDR3 nucleotide sequence: TGTGCCAGCAGCCACATCTTGGGGGGAGTGAATGAGCAGTTCTTC. As protein: CASSHILGGVNEQFF.

This clonotype was counted between two and nine times. V usage is TRBV20-1 and J usage is TRBJ1-1, with D possibly TRBD1 on 5 matching bases. Per the germline V gene, CDR1 is DFQATT and CDR2 is SNEGSKA (reference sequence). V dropped 3 bases and J dropped 6 bases, with 11 bases sitting between them. This CDR3 is built from 12 residues. In nucleotides, the CDR3 is TGCAGTGCTAGTCAGGGCTTTCCTGAAGCTTTCTTT. It yields the protein CSASQGFPEAFF.

This clonotype was seen a few times. The chain employs TRBV28 and TRBJ1-5; a possible D gene is TRBD1 (5 bases). The V and J ends lost 4 bases and 8 bases respectively, with 12 bases between them. CDR3 size: 13 residues. Germline-derived CDR1 and CDR2 are MDHEN and SYDVKM. CDR3 coding DNA: TGTGCCAGCAGTTCCGGGGGATGGGAGCCCCAGCATTTT. Its protein product is CASSSGGWEPQHF.

This clonotype was counted at least ten times. Here the CDR3 reads CASSYSTSGRARDTQYF. CDR3 in DNA: TGTGCCAGCAGTTACTCGACTAGCGGGAGGGCCAGAGATACGCAGTATTTT. The V and J genes are TRBV6-2 or TRBV6-3 and TRBJ2-3; 14 bases are shared with TRBD2. J lost 5 bases, V lost 0 bases, and 4 bases had no gene match. The germline gives CDR1 MNHEY, CDR2 SVGEGT. The CDR3 runs to 17 residues.

Only a few counts were recorded for this clonotype. The gene calls are TRBV10-3 and TRBJ2-5, with 7 bases lining up with TRBD1. CDR1 and CDR2 (germline): ENHRY, SYGVKD. V was pared by 2 bases and J by 2 bases, with 5 bases of the junction left unmatched. The CDR3 runs 15 residues. In nucleotides, the CDR3 is TGTGCCATCAGTGAGGCGGACAGGCAACAAGAGACCCAGTACTTC. As protein: CAISEADRQQETQYF.

This clonotype came up many times. This chain connects TRBV6-6 to TRBJ2-4; D not resolved. This CDR3 region has 11 residues. V lost 11 bases, J lost 4 bases, and 9 bases lay in between. Per the germline V gene, CDR1 is MNHNY and CDR2 is SVGAGI (reference sequence). CDR3 in amino acids: CAAAEKNIQYF. The CDR3 bases are TGTGCCGCGGCAGAAAAAAACATTCAGTACTTC.

This clonotype was detected ten times or more. The chain has TRBV28 and TRBJ2-2; no clear D gene. The CDR3 is 15 amino acids. CDR1 and CDR2 from the germline V gene are MDHEN and SYDVKM. V gave up 2 bases and J gave up 7 bases, with 14 bases separating them. This chain's CDR3 is CASSLQRGIDGELFF. The CDR3 DNA follows: TGTGCCAGCAGTTTACAGCGTGGGATTGACGGGGAGCTGTTTTTT.

This clonotype was detected a few times. V gene TRBV20-1 combines with J gene TRBJ2-5; D unresolved. V was pared by 3 bases and J by 5 bases, with 13 bases between. The CDR3 length is 13 residues. Germline assignment: CDR1 DFQATT and CDR2 SNEGSKA (reference sequence). The CDR3 region is CSARSDFGETQYF. For the CDR3, the DNA is TGCAGTGCTAGGAGCGACTTTGGGGAGACCCAGTACTTC.

This chain links TRBV7-8 with TRBJ2-5; D perhaps matches TRBD1 (5 bases). Germline CDR1 and CDR2: SGHVS and FQNEAQ. The CDR3 contains 16 residues. Trimming removed 0 bases from V and 5 bases from J, with 16 bases in between. DNA of the CDR3: TGTGCCAGCAGCTTAGCCTACAGTTCAGGGTTGGAGACCCAGTACTTC. This encodes CASSLAYSSGLETQYF.

This clonotype was counted once. One base away lies a much larger clone, so this may be a sequencing read error. The chain recombines TRBV20-1 with TRBJ2-1; 10 bases are shared with TRBD2. The CDR3 length is 18 residues. CDR1 and CDR2 from the germline V gene are DFQATT and SNEGSKA (reference sequence). CDR3 sequence (DNA): TGCTGTGCTAGATCGCCCCTTACTAGCGGGGCCTCCTACAATGAGCAGTTCTTC. Encoded protein: CCARSPLTSGASYNEQFF.

The chain couples TRBV27 to TRBJ2-3; the D call may be TRBD1 or TRBD2 (7 bases each). The germline V gene has CDR1 MNHEY and CDR2 SMNVEV (reference sequence). The V end lost 5 bases, the J end lost 1 base, and 13 bases lay between the germline ends. The CDR3 consists of 15 residues. CDR3 nucleotides: TGTGCCAGCAGTCCAGGGGGGGTCGGCACAGATACGCAGTATTTT. Protein sequence: CASSPGGVGTDTQYF.

This clonotype was counted only a few times. This chain uses TRBV18 with TRBJ2-7; unclear D gene. Germline V gene data show CDR1 as KGHSH and CDR2 as LQKENI. The ends were cut back, 0 bases at V and 2 bases at J, with 17 bases in the middle. The CDR3 contains 17 residues. Here the CDR3 DNA reads TGTGCCAGCTCACCACCGTTCGCGGACCTTTCGACCTACGAGCAGTACTTC. Residues: CASSPPFADLSTYEQYF.

This clonotype was picked up many times. The gene calls are TRBV20-1 and TRBJ2-1; 7 nucleotides agree with TRBD2. V gave up 2 bases and J gave up 2 bases; unmatched junction bases: 3. CDR3 length: 14 residues. Germline assignment: CDR1 DFQATT and CDR2 SNEGSKA (reference sequence). CDR3 sequence: CSARIAGTYNEQFF. The CDR3 bases are TGCAGTGCTAGAATAGCGGGTACCTACAATGAGCAGTTCTTC.

The V gene is TRBV28, the J gene TRBJ1-4, with 9 bases lining up with TRBD1. V lost 6 bases, J lost 8 bases, and 10 bases stayed unmatched. CDR3 length: 15 amino acids. From germline, CDR1 is MDHEN and CDR2 SYDVKM. As DNA, the CDR3 is TGTGCCAGCAGGTCGACCGGGACAGGGAGAGAAAAACTGTTTTTT. The encoded protein is CASRSTGTGREKLFF. Full variable domain (outside the CDR3, taken from reference TRBV28 and TRBJ1-4): DVKVTQSSRYLVKRTGEKVFLECVQDMDHENMFWYRQDPGLGLRLIYFSYDVKMKEKGDIPEGYSVSREKKERFSLILESASTNQTSMYLCASRSTGTGREKLFFGSGTQLSVL.